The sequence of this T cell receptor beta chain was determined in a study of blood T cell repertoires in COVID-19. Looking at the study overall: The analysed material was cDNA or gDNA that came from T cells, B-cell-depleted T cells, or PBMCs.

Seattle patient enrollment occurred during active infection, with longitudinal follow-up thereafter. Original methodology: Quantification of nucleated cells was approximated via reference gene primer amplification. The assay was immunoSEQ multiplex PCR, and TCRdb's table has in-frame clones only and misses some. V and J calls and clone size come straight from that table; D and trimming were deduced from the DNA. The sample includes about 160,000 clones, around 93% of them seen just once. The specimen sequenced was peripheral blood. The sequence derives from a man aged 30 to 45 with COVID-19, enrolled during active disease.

CDR3: CASSSIQQGGEKLFF. CDR3 nucleotides: TGTGCCAGCAGCTCGATCCAACAGGGGGGCGAAAAACTGTTTTTT. The chain links TRBV7-9 to TRBJ1-4; 8 nucleotides line up with TRBD1. The J segment lost 8 bases and the V segment lost 4 bases, leaving 9 bases of the junction unmatched. Per the germline V gene, CDR1 is SEHNR and CDR2 is FQNEAQ (reference sequence). The CDR3 is 15 residues long.